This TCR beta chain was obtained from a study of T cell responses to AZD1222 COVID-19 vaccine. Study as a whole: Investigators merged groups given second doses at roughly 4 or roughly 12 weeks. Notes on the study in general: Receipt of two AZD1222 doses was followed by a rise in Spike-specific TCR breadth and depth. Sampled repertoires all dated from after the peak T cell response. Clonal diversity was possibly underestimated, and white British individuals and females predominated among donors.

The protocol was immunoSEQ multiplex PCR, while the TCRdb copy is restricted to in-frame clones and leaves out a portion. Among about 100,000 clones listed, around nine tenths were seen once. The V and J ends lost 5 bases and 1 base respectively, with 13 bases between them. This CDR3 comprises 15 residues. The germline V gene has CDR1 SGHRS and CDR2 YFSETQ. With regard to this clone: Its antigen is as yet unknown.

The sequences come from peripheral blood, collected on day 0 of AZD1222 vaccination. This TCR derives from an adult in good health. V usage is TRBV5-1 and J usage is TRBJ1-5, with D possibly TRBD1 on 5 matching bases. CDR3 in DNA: TGCGCCAGCAGGCAAGGGGACCAGAGCAATCAGCCCCAGCATTTT. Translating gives CASRQGDQSNQPQHF.